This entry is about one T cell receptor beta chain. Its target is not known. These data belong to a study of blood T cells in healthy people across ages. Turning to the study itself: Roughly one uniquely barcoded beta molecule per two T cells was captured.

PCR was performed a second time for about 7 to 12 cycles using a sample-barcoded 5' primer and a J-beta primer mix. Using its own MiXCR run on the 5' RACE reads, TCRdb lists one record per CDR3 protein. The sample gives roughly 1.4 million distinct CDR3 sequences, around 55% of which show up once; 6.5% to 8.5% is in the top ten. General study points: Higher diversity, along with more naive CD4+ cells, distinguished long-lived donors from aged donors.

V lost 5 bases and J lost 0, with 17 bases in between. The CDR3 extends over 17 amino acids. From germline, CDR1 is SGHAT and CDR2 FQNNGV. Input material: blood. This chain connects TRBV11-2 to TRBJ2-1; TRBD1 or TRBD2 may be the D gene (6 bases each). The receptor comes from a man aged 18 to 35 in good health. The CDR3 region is CASSLYPRGASYNEQFF. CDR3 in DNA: TGTGCCAGCAGCCTTTACCCGAGGGGGGCCTCCTACAATGAGCAGTTCTTC.